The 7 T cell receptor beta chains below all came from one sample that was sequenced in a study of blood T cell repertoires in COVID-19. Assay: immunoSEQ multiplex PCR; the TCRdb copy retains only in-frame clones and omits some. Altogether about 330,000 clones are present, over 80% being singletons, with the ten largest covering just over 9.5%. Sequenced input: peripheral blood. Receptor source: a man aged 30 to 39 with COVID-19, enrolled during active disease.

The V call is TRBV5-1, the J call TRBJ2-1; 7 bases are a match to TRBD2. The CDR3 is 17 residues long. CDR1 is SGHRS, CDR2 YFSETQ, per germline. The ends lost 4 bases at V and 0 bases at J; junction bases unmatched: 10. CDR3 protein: CASSPRIAGFSYNEQFF. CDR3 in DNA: TGCGCCAGCAGCCCGAGGATAGCGGGCTTCTCCTACAATGAGCAGTTCTTC. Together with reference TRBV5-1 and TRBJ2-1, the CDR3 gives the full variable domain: KAGVTQTPRYLIKTRGQQVTLSCSPISGHRSVSWYQQTPGQGLQFLFEYFSETQRNKGNFPGRFSGRQFSNSRSEMNVSTLELGDSALYLCASSPRIAGFSYNEQFFGPGTRLTVL.

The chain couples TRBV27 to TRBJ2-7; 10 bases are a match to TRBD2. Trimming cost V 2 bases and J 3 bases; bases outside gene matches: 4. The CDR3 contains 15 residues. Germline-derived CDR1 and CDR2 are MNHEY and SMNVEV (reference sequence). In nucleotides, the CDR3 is TGTGCCAGCAGTTTAGGAGCGGGGGGGCACTACGAGCAGTACTTC. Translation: CASSLGAGGHYEQYF.

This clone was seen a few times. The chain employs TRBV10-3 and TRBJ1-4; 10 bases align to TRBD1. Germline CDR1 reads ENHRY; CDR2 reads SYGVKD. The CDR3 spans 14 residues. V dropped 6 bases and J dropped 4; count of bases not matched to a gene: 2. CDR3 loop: CAISGTGVNEKLFF. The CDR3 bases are TGTGCCATCAGCGGGACAGGGGTTAATGAAAAACTGTTTTTT.

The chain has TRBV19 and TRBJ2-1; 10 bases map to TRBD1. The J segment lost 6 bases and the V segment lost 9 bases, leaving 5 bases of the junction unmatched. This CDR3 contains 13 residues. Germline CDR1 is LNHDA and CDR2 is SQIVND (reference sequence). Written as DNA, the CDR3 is TGTGCCAGCAACCGGGACAGGGGCAATGAGCAGTTCTTC. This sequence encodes CASNRDRGNEQFF. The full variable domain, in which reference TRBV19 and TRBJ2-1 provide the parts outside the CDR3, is DGGITQSPKYLFRKEGQNVTLSCEQNLNHDAMYWYRQDPGQGLRLIYYSQIVNDFQKGDIAEGYSVSREKKESFPLTVTSAQKNPTAFYLCASNRDRGNEQFFGPGTRLTVL.

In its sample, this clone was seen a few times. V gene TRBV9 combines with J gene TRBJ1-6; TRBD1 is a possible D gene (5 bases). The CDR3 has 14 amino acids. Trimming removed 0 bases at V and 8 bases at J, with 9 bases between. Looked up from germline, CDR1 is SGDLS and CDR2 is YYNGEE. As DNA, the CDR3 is TGTGCCAGCAGCGTAGATGACAGCCATTCACCCCTCCACTTT. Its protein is CASSVDDSHSPLHF.

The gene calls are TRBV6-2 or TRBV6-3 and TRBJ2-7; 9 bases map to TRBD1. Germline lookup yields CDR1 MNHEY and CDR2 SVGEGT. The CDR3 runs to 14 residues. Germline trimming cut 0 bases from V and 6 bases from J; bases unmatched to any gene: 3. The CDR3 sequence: CASSYSGTGLEQYF. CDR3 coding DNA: TGTGCCAGCAGTTACTCCGGGACAGGGCTCGAGCAGTACTTC.

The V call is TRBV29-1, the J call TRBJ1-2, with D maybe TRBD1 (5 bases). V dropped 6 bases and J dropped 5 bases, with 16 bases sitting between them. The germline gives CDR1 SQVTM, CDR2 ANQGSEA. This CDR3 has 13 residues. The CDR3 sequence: CSVGTPAWYGYTF. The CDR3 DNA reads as TGCAGCGTCGGGACTCCGGCTTGGTATGGCTACACCTTC.